This T cell receptor (beta chain) appears in the sequencing data of a study of cytomegalovirus exposure and HLA in healthy donors. Whole-study findings and limits: A cluster of highly shared sequence variants was likely a sequencing artifact. The sole available immune exposure information was CMV serostatus.

This clone was seen only a few times. The antigen remains unidentified. Vbeta (60) and Jbeta (13) primers were used in the PCR. The repertoire was sequenced with immunoSEQ multiplex PCR; TCRdb's copy has only in-frame clones and lacks some. Found here are roughly 220,000 clones, around 70% of them singletons; the top ten hold about 3%. This clonotype was obtained from a man aged 40-49 years in good health and CMV-seropositive. The sample taken for sequencing was PBMCs.

DNA for the CDR3: TGTGCCAGCCAAGACCGGGACAGGCTCTACGAGCAGTACTTC. Its protein is CASQDRDRLYEQYF. The V gene is TRBV19, the J gene TRBJ2-7, with 8 positions matching TRBD1. Germline V gene sequence: CDR1 LNHDA, CDR2 SQIVND (reference sequence). The J segment lost 3 bases and the V segment lost 9 bases, leaving 10 bases of the junction unmatched. The CDR3 covers 14 residues.